Listed here is a single T cell receptor (beta chain). Its matching antigen is unknown. This sample is drawn from a study of Ad26.COV2.S vaccination and SARS-CoV-2 variants. About the research overall: The donor belonged to the COV1001 Ad26.COV2.S trial arm.

Findings and limits, study-wide: With respect to non-spike TCR breadth, vaccine and placebo recipients were similar. Assessments of TCR breadth and depth may have underestimated the total T cell responses.

The sample's treatment: roughly 19 received Ad26.COV2.S at low or high dose, single or two shots; about five received placebo; per-sample allocation not given. The samples date from day 63 after the first vaccine or placebo injection. Sequencing used immunoSEQ multiplex PCR; TCRdb keeps in-frame clones, though not all of them. The sample consists of some 340,000 clones, around 81% of them appearing once. CDR1 is SGHKS and CDR2 is YYEKEE in the germline V gene (reference sequence). Trimming cost V 0 bases and J 0 bases, with 10 bases left between them. The CDR3 consists of 15 residues. The receptor was isolated from a person aged 18-60 years who received the Ad26.COV2.S COVID-19 vaccine or a placebo. J is TRBJ2-7 and V is TRBV5-5; D call uncertain. Sequencing used peripheral blood, obtained in a trial of Ad26.COV2.S vaccine versus placebo. This CDR3 is CASSLVWLRSYEQYF. The CDR3, as DNA: TGTGCCAGCAGCTTGGTATGGCTACGCTCCTACGAGCAGTACTTC.